These T cell receptor beta chains were read from a single sample in a study of blood T cell repertoires in COVID-19. The data were produced by immunoSEQ multiplex PCR, yet TCRdb's version contains in-frame clones alone and is incomplete. The table shows approximately 160,000 clones, with around four fifths occurring only once. Specimen: PBMCs or T cells enriched from blood (not recorded which). The receptors here all came from a woman aged 50 to 60 who had recovered from COVID-19. CDR3s include the opening cysteine and the closing phenylalanine or tryptophan. A D gene is named only where the DNA matches it firmly. Rows may omit the clone size; those that give it use once, few, many or a size class.

size: once
D: NA
length: 13
V: TRBV11-2
J: TRBJ1-1
DNA: TGTGCCAGCAGCTGGAGGACAGACACTGAAGCTTTCTTT
CDR3: CASSWRTDTEAFF

size: NA
D: TRBD1
length: 14
V: TRBV7-9
J: TRBJ1-2
DNA: TGTGCCAGCAGCCCACAGGGGAGTCAGAGCTCGGACACCTTC
CDR3: CASSPQGSQSSDTF

size: NA
D: TRBD1
length: 16
V: TRBV7-6
J: TRBJ2-3
DNA: TGTGCCAGCAGCTCTATCAGGGGGCTGGGCACAGATACGCAGTATTTT
CDR3: CASSSIRGLGTDTQYF

size: NA
D: NA
length: 16
V: TRBV1
J: TRBJ1-5
DNA: TGCACCAGCAGCCTCCGAAGGGGATATAGCAATCAGCCCCAGCATTTT
CDR3: CTSSLRRGYSNQPQHF

size: few
D: NA
length: 19
V: TRBV6-2/TRBV6-3
J: TRBJ2-2
DNA: TGTGCCAGCAGTTACGAATGGGGGCTCGGTCCCCTTTCCACCGGGGAGCTGTTTTTT
CDR3: CASSYEWGLGPLSTGELFF

size: NA
D: TRBD1
length: 14
V: TRBV7-2
J: TRBJ1-1
DNA: TGTGCCAGCAGGGGGACAGGGTCGAACACTGAAGCTTTCTTT
CDR3: CASRGTGSNTEAFF

size: NA
D: NA
length: 15
V: TRBV6-5
J: TRBJ1-1
DNA: TGTGCCAGCAGTTACATAGCGGGATCCTTCACTGAAGCTTTCTTT
CDR3: CASSYIAGSFTEAFF

size: NA
D: NA
length: 16
V: TRBV28
J: TRBJ2-7
DNA: TGTGCCAGCAGTTCCGGTGGTAGGAAGGGGATGGGCGAGCAGTACTTC
CDR3: CASSSGGRKGMGEQYF

size: NA
D: NA
length: 14
V: TRBV7-2
J: TRBJ1-5
DNA: TGTGCCAGCAGCTTTGACAGTAGCAATCAGCCCCAGCATTTT
CDR3: CASSFDSSNQPQHF

size: NA
D: NA
length: 13
V: TRBV6-6
J: TRBJ2-7
DNA: TGTGCCAGCAACGGTGGCGGTTCCTACGAGCAGTACTTC
CDR3: CASNGGGSYEQYF

size: NA
D: NA
length: 13
V: TRBV11-2
J: TRBJ1-1
DNA: TGTGCCAGCAGCACGCAAGCTAACACTGAAGCTTTCTTT
CDR3: CASSTQANTEAFF

size: NA
D: NA
length: 15
V: TRBV4-2
J: TRBJ2-3
DNA: TGTGCCAGCAGCCAGTTTTCACAGGAGCTGGATACGCAGTATTTT
CDR3: CASSQFSQELDTQYF

size: NA
D: NA
length: 14
V: TRBV5-1
J: TRBJ2-3
DNA: TGCGCCACGGCTCCGGGGGAATCCACAGATACGCAGTATTTT
CDR3: CATAPGESTDTQYF

size: once
D: NA
length: 14
V: TRBV27
J: TRBJ2-1
DNA: TGTGCCAGCAGAGTTTCTAGGGAGTACAATGAGCAGTTCTTC
CDR3: CASRVSREYNEQFF

size: NA
D: NA
length: 14
V: TRBV4-1
J: TRBJ1-4
DNA: TGCGCCAGCAGCCAAGGGTCAGGGGAGGAAAAACTGTTTTTT
CDR3: CASSQGSGEEKLFF

size: once
D: NA
length: 12
V: TRBV15
J: TRBJ2-7
DNA: TGTGCCACCAGCGCACTAGGGTACGAGCAGTACTTC
CDR3: CATSALGYEQYF

size: NA
D: NA
length: 16
V: TRBV7-2
J: TRBJ1-3
DNA: TGTGCCAGCAGCTTAGCGGGGCGGCCCTCTGGAAACACCATATATTTT
CDR3: CASSLAGRPSGNTIYF

size: NA
D: NA
length: 14
V: TRBV28
J: TRBJ1-2
DNA: TGTGCCAGCAGTTTCAGGGGCCCTGACTATGGCTACACCTTC
CDR3: CASSFRGPDYGYTF

size: NA
D: TRBD1
length: 14
V: TRBV6-2/TRBV6-3
J: TRBJ2-1
DNA: TGTGCCAGCACCCCGGACAGGATATACAATGAGCAGTTCTTC
CDR3: CASTPDRIYNEQFF

size: few
D: TRBD2
length: 15
V: TRBV28
J: TRBJ2-7
DNA: TGTGCCAGCAGTTCAAATAGCGGGAGGGCCTACGAGCAGTACTTC
CDR3: CASSSNSGRAYEQYF

size: NA
D: NA
length: 15
V: TRBV7-2
J: TRBJ1-5
DNA: TGTGCCAGCAGCTTTGGAACAGGAACTAATCAGCCCCAGCATTTT
CDR3: CASSFGTGTNQPQHF

size: few
D: NA
length: 15
V: TRBV5-1
J: TRBJ2-6
DNA: TGCGCCAGCAGCTTGTTACTCTCTGGGGCCAACGTCCTGACTTTC
CDR3: CASSLLLSGANVLTF

size: NA
D: NA
length: 13
V: TRBV6-5
J: TRBJ1-1
DNA: TGTGCCACCAAGGACTCCGCGGCCACTGAAGCTTTCTTT
CDR3: CATKDSAATEAFF

size: NA
D: TRBD2
length: 15
V: TRBV28
J: TRBJ2-1
DNA: TGTGCCAGCAGTTTGGGCGCTAGCGGGAGGGATGAGCAGTTCTTC
CDR3: CASSLGASGRDEQFF

size: NA
D: NA
length: 13
V: TRBV6-2/TRBV6-3
J: TRBJ1-1
DNA: TGTGCCAGCAGTTACTCGAGCAGCAGGCAAGCTTTCTTT
CDR3: CASSYSSSRQAFF

size: NA
D: TRBD1
length: 17
V: TRBV4-1
J: TRBJ1-6
DNA: TGCGCCAGCAGCCAATGGGGGCGGGACAGGGAACACTCACCCCTCCACTTT
CDR3: CASSQWGRDREHSPLHF

size: NA
D: TRBD2
length: 13
V: TRBV11-2
J: TRBJ2-1
DNA: TGTGCCAGCAGCTTAAGGACTAGCGTTGAGCAGTTCTTC
CDR3: CASSLRTSVEQFF

size: NA
D: NA
length: 15
V: TRBV2
J: TRBJ2-3
DNA: TGTGCCAGCAGTGCTCAGGGACTTGGGACAGATACGCAGTATTTT
CDR3: CASSAQGLGTDTQYF

size: NA
D: NA
length: 14
V: TRBV10-3
J: TRBJ1-1
DNA: TGTGCCGCGGGGTCTGATCCCTCGAACACTGAAGCTTTCTTT
CDR3: CAAGSDPSNTEAFF

size: NA
D: NA
length: 17
V: TRBV7-9
J: TRBJ2-7
DNA: TGTGCCAGCAGCTTAGGTGGGTGGTCAGGGATCTCCTACGAGCAGTACTTC
CDR3: CASSLGGWSGISYEQYF

size: NA
D: NA
length: 18
V: TRBV28
J: TRBJ1-5
DNA: TGTGCCAGCAGAAAGCGGGGGAAAGGGCCATGGGGCAATCAGCCCCAGCATTTT
CDR3: CASRKRGKGPWGNQPQHF

size: NA
D: TRBD2
length: 16
V: TRBV4-2
J: TRBJ2-3
DNA: TGTGCCAGCAGCCACCGACTAGCGGGAGCCCCAGATACGCAGTATTTT
CDR3: CASSHRLAGAPDTQYF